The 21 T cell receptor beta chains below come from one sample, sequenced in a study of cytomegalovirus exposure and HLA in healthy donors. TCRdb's copy holds only in-frame clones and misses some; the assay was immunoSEQ multiplex PCR. Of approximately 270,000 clones in the sample, roughly 87% were seen once. The sequenced sample was PBMCs. The source is a man aged 18-30 years in good health and CMV-seropositive.

This clone appeared a few times. DNA of the CDR3: TGTGCCTGGAGTGCTTCTGTGTTGAATCAGCCCCAGCATTTT. This gives the protein CAWSASVLNQPQHF. V gene TRBV30 combines with J gene TRBJ1-5, with D hard to call. The CDR3 totals 14 residues. Germline assignment: CDR1 GTSNPN and CDR2 SVGIG (reference sequence). With 1 base removed from V and 4 bases from J, the gap between germline ends came to 11 bases.

V is TRBV5-1 and J is TRBJ1-3; D gene uncertain. The germline CDR1 and CDR2 sequences are SGHRS and YFSETQ. The CDR3 runs 16 residues. Trimming left V 0 bases short and J 0 bases short, with 10 bases between. The CDR3 DNA is TGCGCCAGCAGCTTGGAGCCATCGTTCTCTGGAAACACCATATATTTT. Residues: CASSLEPSFSGNTIYF.

This chain links TRBV4-1 with TRBJ2-7; 7 bases match TRBD2. After removal of 4 bases from V and 3 bases from J, the junction contained 3 bases not matched to a gene. This CDR3 comprises 13 residues. Germline V CDR1 and CDR2: MGHRA, YSYEKL. This CDR3 reads CASSLGLYYEQYF. The CDR3 DNA reads TGCGCCAGCAGCCTGGGACTATACTACGAGCAGTACTTC.

In DNA form, the CDR3 reads TGTGCCAGCAGTGAGTGGACAGGGGGCAAAGGGGAGACCCAGTACTTC. Its protein is CASSEWTGGKGETQYF. The gene calls are TRBV28 and TRBJ2-5; 11 bases are a match to TRBD1. V was pared by 5 bases and J by 5 bases, with 10 bases of the junction left unmatched. The CDR3 length is 16 residues. The V gene's germline CDR1 is MDHEN and CDR2 SYDVKM.

This clone has a single count. The chain is built from TRBV11-3 and TRBJ2-2; 9 bases map to TRBD2. Germline V gene sequence: CDR1 SGHNT, CDR2 YENEEA. The CDR3 has 17 amino acids. The J segment lost 6 bases and the V segment lost 4 bases, leaving 12 bases of the junction unmatched. CDR3 DNA sequence: TGTGCCAGCAGCTCGGGCCATTTGGTAGCGGGAGCCGGGGAGCTGTTTTTT. Its protein product is CASSSGHLVAGAGELFF.

This chain connects TRBV23-1 to TRBJ2-5; D call uncertain. TRBV23-1 is annotated as an ORF whose role is uncertain. This CDR3 has 15 amino acids. Trimming shortened V by 0 bases and J by 1 base, and 9 bases separated the two germline ends. The CDR3 loop is CASSQSMQVQETQYF. The DNA for the CDR3 is TGCGCCAGCAGTCAATCTATGCAGGTCCAAGAGACCCAGTACTTC.

This clone has just one count. This chain links TRBV9 with TRBJ2-3; D not resolved. The CDR3 totals 15 residues. In germline, CDR1 is SGDLS, CDR2 YYNGEE. The V end was cut by 5 bases, the J end by 4 bases, with 17 bases between. CDR3 loop: CASSGRVGKPDTQYF. The CDR3, as DNA: TGTGCCAGCAGTGGACGAGTAGGGAAACCAGATACGCAGTATTTT.

V and J are TRBV2 and TRBJ2-5; the match to TRBD1 covers 12 bases. This CDR3 has 13 residues. Germline V gene lookup returns CDR1 SNHLY and CDR2 FYNNEI. After removal of 7 bases from V and 4 bases from J, the junction contained 1 base not matched to a gene. CDR3 bases: TGTGCCAGCAAGGGACAGGGGGCAGAGACCCAGTACTTC. Residues: CASKGQGAETQYF. The entire variable domain, with the rest obtained from reference TRBV2 and TRBJ2-5, is as follows: EPEVTQTPSHQVTQMGQEVILRCVPISNHLYFYWYRQILGQKVEFLVSFYNNEISEKSEIFDDQFSVERPDGSNFTLKIRSTKLEDSAMYFCASKGQGAETQYFGPGTRLLVL.

The CDR3 sequence is CALIRRGGLTEAFF. The CDR3 coding sequence is TGTGCCCTAATCCGACGGGGGGGACTCACTGAAGCTTTCTTT. The chain links TRBV30 to TRBJ1-1, with a possible D match to TRBD1 (5 bases). Germline V gives CDR1 GTSNPN, CDR2 SVGIG (reference sequence). The V gene lost 8 bases and the J gene lost 4 bases, with 20 bases spanning the gap. The CDR3 covers 14 residues.

The chain uses TRBV9 and TRBJ2-2, with 7 bases lining up with TRBD1. V was clipped by 6 bases and J by 6 bases; unmatched bases: 14. This CDR3 has 16 amino acids. The germline V gene has CDR1 SGDLS and CDR2 YYNGEE. The CDR3 is CASTDLPTGVPGELFF. The CDR3 DNA is TGTGCCAGCACCGACTTACCAACAGGGGTCCCCGGGGAGCTGTTTTTT.

This rearrangement joins TRBV15 to TRBJ2-1; 8 positions agree with TRBD1. Germline trimming cut 1 base from V and 6 bases from J; bases unmatched to any gene: 2. This CDR3 has 14 residues. Germline V CDR1 and CDR2: LNHNV, YYDKDF (reference sequence). Here the CDR3 reads CATSRGQGANEQFF. The CDR3, as DNA: TGTGCCACCAGCAGAGGGCAGGGGGCCAATGAGCAGTTCTTC.

The chain is built from TRBV27 and TRBJ1-2; possibly TRBD1 for D (5 bases). V lost 5 bases, J lost 4 bases, and 17 bases lay in between. There are 15 residues in the CDR3. Looked up from germline, CDR1 is MNHEY and CDR2 is SMNVEV (reference sequence). CDR3: CASSAHFGDPYGYTF. CDR3 sequence (DNA): TGTGCCAGCAGTGCCCACTTTGGGGACCCCTATGGCTACACCTTC.

J is TRBJ2-1 and V is TRBV27; tentative D call: TRBD1 (6 bases). The CDR3 loop spans 13 amino acids. Germline V lookup: CDR1 MNHEY, CDR2 SMNVEV (reference sequence). Trimming pared 0 bases from V and 7 bases from J, leaving 7 bases between. The CDR3 coding sequence is TGTGCCAGCAGTTTATCCGGACAGAATGAGCAGTTCTTC. Translating it yields CASSLSGQNEQFF.

This sequence joins TRBV2 and TRBJ2-7; 12 bases align to TRBD2. Trimming cost V 6 bases and J 3 bases; bases outside gene matches: 6. CDR1 SNHLY and CDR2 FYNNEI come from the germline V gene. The CDR3 spans 15 residues. This CDR3 reads CASRRPGLAGYEQYF. The CDR3 coding sequence is TGTGCCAGCAGAAGACCGGGACTAGCGGGCTACGAGCAGTACTTC.

The chain combines TRBV2 with TRBJ2-1; 13 bases are shared with TRBD2. The CDR3 sequence is 14 residues long. Trimming took 7 bases from V and 7 from J; bases not matched to a gene: 4. CDR1 SNHLY and CDR2 FYNNEI come from the germline V gene. The CDR3 DNA follows: TGTGCCAGCACCCGGACTAGCGGGAGAAATGAGCAGTTCTTC. It is translated as CASTRTSGRNEQFF.

This chain uses TRBV27 with TRBJ2-1, with 11 bases fitting TRBD2. Germline CDR1 reads MNHEY; CDR2 reads SMNVEV (reference sequence). The CDR3 spans 16 residues. The V and J ends lost 5 bases and 4 bases, in that order; junction bases with no gene match: 7. The CDR3 sequence: CASSTLAGGPYNEQFF. CDR3 sequence (DNA): TGTGCCAGCAGTACCTTAGCGGGAGGGCCATACAATGAGCAGTTCTTC.

This chain joins TRBV2 and TRBJ2-7, with 10 bases identical to TRBD2. V lost 7 bases, J lost 4 bases, and 4 bases stayed unmatched. This CDR3 contains 13 residues. The germline V gene has CDR1 SNHLY and CDR2 FYNNEI. The chain's CDR3 is CASMRTSGYEQYF. In DNA, the CDR3 is TGTGCCAGCATGAGGACTAGCGGTTACGAGCAGTACTTC.

This clone was counted once. CDR3 amino acids: CASGGRESSYNEQFF. CDR3 bases: TGTGCCAGCGGGGGAAGGGAGTCCTCCTACAATGAGCAGTTCTTC. The V call is TRBV27, the J call TRBJ2-1, with D perhaps assigned TRBD1 or TRBD2 (5 bases each). Germline V gives CDR1 MNHEY, CDR2 SMNVEV (reference sequence). The V end was cut by 8 bases, the J end by 0 bases, with 14 bases between. This CDR3 is built from 15 residues.

The chain links TRBV2 to TRBJ2-7; D ambiguous. Trimming shortened V by 2 bases and J by 1 base, and 9 bases separated the two germline ends. This CDR3 contains 14 residues. Germline loops: CDR1 SNHLY, CDR2 FYNNEI. Written as DNA, the CDR3 is TGTGCCAGCAGTGAATGGGTCTCTTCCTACGAGCAGTACTTC. Translating it yields CASSEWVSSYEQYF.

J is TRBJ2-3 and V is TRBV11-2, with TRBD2 matching 10 bases. The CDR3 runs to 17 residues. V was clipped by 5 bases and J by 8 bases; unmatched bases: 16. Germline loops: CDR1 SGHAT, CDR2 FQNNGV. The CDR3 coding sequence is TGTGCCAGCAGCGCCAGGACTAGCGGAATCAATCCCGGTACGCAGTATTTT. Translation: CASSARTSGINPGTQYF.

This clone appeared once. V is TRBV28 and J is TRBJ2-6; D may match TRBD1 or TRBD2 (5 bases each). V lost 11 bases, J lost 0 bases, and 17 bases lay in between. The germline V gene has CDR1 MDHEN and CDR2 SYDVKM. CDR3 size: 16 residues. The CDR3 DNA reads as TGTGCCGCAGGAGGCAGTGGGGCCTCTGGGGCCAACGTCCTGACTTTC. It specifies CAAGGSGASGANVLTF. The full variable domain, its missing parts supplied by reference TRBV28 and TRBJ2-6, is DVKVTQSSRYLVKRTGEKVFLECVQDMDHENMFWYRQDPGLGLRLIYFSYDVKMKEKGDIPEGYSVSREKKERFSLILESASTNQTSMYLCAAGGSGASGANVLTFGAGSRLTVL.